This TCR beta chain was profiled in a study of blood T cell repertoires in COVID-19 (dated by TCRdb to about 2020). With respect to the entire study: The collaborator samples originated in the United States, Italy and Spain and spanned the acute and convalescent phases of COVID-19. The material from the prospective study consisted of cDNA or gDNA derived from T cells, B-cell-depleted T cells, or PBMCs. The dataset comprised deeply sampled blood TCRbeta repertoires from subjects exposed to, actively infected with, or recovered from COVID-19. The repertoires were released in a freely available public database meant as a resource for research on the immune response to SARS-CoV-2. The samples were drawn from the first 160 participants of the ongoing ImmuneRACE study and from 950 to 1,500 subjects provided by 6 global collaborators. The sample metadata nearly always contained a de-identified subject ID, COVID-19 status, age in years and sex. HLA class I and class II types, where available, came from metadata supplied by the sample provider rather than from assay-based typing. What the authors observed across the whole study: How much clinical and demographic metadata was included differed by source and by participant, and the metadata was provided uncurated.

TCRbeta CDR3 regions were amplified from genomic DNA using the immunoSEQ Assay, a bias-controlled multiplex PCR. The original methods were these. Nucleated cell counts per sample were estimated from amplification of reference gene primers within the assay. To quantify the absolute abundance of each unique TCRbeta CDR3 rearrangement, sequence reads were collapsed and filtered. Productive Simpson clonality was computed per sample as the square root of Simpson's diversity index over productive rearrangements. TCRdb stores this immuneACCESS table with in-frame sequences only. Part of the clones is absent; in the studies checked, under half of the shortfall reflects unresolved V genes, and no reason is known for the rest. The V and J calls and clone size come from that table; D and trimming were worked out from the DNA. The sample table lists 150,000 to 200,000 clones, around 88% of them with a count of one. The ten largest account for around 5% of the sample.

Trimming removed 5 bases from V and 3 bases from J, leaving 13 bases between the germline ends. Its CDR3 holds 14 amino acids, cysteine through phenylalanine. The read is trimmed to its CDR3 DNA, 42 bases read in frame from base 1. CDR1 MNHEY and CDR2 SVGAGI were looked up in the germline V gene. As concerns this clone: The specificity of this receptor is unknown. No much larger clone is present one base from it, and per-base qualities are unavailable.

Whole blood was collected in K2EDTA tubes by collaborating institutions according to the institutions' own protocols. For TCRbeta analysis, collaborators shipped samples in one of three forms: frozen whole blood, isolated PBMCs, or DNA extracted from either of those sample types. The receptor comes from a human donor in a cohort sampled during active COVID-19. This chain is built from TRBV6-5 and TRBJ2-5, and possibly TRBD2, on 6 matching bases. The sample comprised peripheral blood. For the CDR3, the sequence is CASSTPRTKETQYF. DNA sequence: TGTGCCAGCAGTACCCCCCGGACTAAAGAGACCCAGTACTTC.